A selection of T cell receptor beta chains follows, all from one sample in a study of shared clonotypes between healthy human individuals. Some clones are missing from TCRdb's copy, which holds only in-frame ones; the method was immunoSEQ multiplex PCR. The sample holds about 820,000 clones, around 92% seen once. The sequencing sample was made of naive CD8+ T cells sorted from blood. The receptor set was obtained from a man in his thirties or forties in good health. Both conserved end residues are part of each CDR3. A D gene is named only where the DNA matches it firmly. Clone size, where shown, is once, few, many, or a class for clones that have expanded.

d_call j_call v_call clone_size cdr3_aa cdr3_nt
TRBD2 TRBJ2-2 TRBV11-3 - CASSKNPQLAGNTGELFF TGTGCCAGCAGCAAAAACCCCCAACTAGCGGGAAACACCGGGGAGCTGTTTTTT
- TRBJ1-5 TRBV27 - CASIIGGSNQPQHF TGTGCCAGCATTATAGGGGGGTCCAATCAGCCCCAGCATTTT
- TRBJ1-1 TRBV27 - CASRVVGMNTEAFF TGTGCCAGCAGAGTTGTCGGAATGAACACTGAAGCTTTCTTT
- TRBJ1-4 TRBV5-6 - CASSVAGGAEKLFF TGTGCCAGCAGCGTAGCCGGGGGAGCTGAAAAACTGTTTTTT
- TRBJ2-3 TRBV2 - CASRGRGTDTQYF TGTGCCAGCAGGGGGCGTGGCACAGATACGCAGTATTTT
TRBD1 TRBJ2-7 TRBV27 - CASSLLGQGEGIVYEQYF TGTGCCAGCAGTTTATTAGGACAGGGTGAAGGGATTGTCTACGAGCAGTACTTC
- TRBJ1-4 TRBV28 - CASSFNQWEKLFF TGTGCCAGCAGTTTTAATCAGTGGGAAAAACTGTTTTTT
- TRBJ2-2 TRBV9 - CASSVGGGLAGELFF TGTGCCAGCAGCGTAGGAGGTGGTCTCGCCGGGGAGCTGTTTTTT
TRBD2 TRBJ2-5 TRBV10-3 - CAISKGLEEYQETQYF TGTGCCATCAGCAAGGGACTAGAAGAGTACCAAGAGACCCAGTACTTC
TRBD1 TRBJ2-7 TRBV30 - CACAPGTEYEQYF TGTGCCTGCGCCCCCGGGACAGAGTACGAGCAGTACTTC
TRBD1 TRBJ2-4 TRBV7-2 - CASSDRGRINIQYF TGTGCCAGCAGCGACAGGGGGCGCATAAACATTCAGTACTTC
- TRBJ1-5 TRBV2 - CASSETVSNQPQHF TGTGCCAGCAGCGAGACAGTTAGCAATCAGCCCCAGCATTTT
- TRBJ2-7 TRBV27 - CASSYPYYEQYF TGTGCCAGCAGTTACCCTTACTACGAGCAGTACTTC
- TRBJ2-1 TRBV28 - CASSPITLTYNEQFF TGTGCCAGCAGTCCCATCACACTGACATACAATGAGCAGTTCTTC
- TRBJ1-5 TRBV15 - CATSPDRVFGLQPQHF TGTGCCACCAGCCCAGATCGGGTCTTCGGATTGCAGCCCCAGCATTTT
TRBD2 TRBJ2-1 TRBV10-2 - CASRLAVGEQFF TGCGCCAGCAGGCTAGCGGTAGGTGAGCAGTTCTTC
- TRBJ2-1 TRBV11-2 - CASSSVLAEFYNEQFF TGTGCCAGCAGTTCAGTACTAGCTGAATTCTACAATGAGCAGTTCTTC
- TRBJ2-5 TRBV29-1 - CSVESVGEETQYF TGCAGCGTTGAATCTGTTGGGGAAGAGACCCAGTACTTC
TRBD2 TRBJ2-1 TRBV27 - CASSLLGTSGHNEQFF TGTGCCAGCAGTTTACTGGGGACTAGCGGACACAATGAGCAGTTCTTC
TRBD2 TRBJ2-5 TRBV7-9 - CASSLSGRARRETQYF TGTGCCAGCAGCCTTAGCGGGAGGGCAAGGAGGGAGACCCAGTACTTC
- TRBJ2-5 TRBV6-5 - CASSYSRGSETQYF TGTGCCAGCAGTTACTCCCGCGGGTCAGAGACCCAGTACTTC
- TRBJ2-7 TRBV6-5 once CATAYGYEQYF TGTGCCACCGCATACGGTTACGAGCAGTACTTC
TRBD2 TRBJ2-7 TRBV19 - CASSIVVAGAKNEQYF TGTGCCAGTAGTATAGTCGTAGCGGGAGCGAAAAACGAGCAGTACTTC
TRBD2 TRBJ2-3 TRBV6-5 - CASSWGLAGERDTQYF TGTGCCAGCAGTTGGGGACTAGCGGGTGAGAGGGATACGCAGTATTTT